This note documents a single TCR beta chain sequence. Time point indicated: pretreatment peripheral blood. The data derive from a study of PD-L1 blockade in urothelial cancer. The germline V gene has CDR1 KGHSH and CDR2 LQKENI. The length of the CDR3 is 15 residues. The V segment lost 0 bases and the J segment 5 bases; nucleotides outside the gene matches: 4. TCRdb keeps only in-frame clones here, not all; method: immunoSEQ multiplex PCR. The data contain around 70,000 clones, about 90% of them singletons. This sequence was found in an older man with urothelial cancer. The starting material was PBMCs, obtained around atezolizumab (anti-PD-L1) treatment. The chain combines TRBV18 with TRBJ2-7; 10 nucleotides line up with TRBD2. In DNA, the CDR3 is TGTGCCAGCTCACCACCGGGACTAGCGTCAGACGAGCAGTACTTC. Amino acids: CASSPPGLASDEQYF.